Detailed here is one TCR beta chain. What it binds is not known. The data originate from a study of blood T cells in healthy people across ages. With a J-beta primer mix and a sample-barcoded 5' primer, a second PCR ran 7 to 11 cycles. TCRdb analysed the 5' RACE reads with MiXCR anew, one entry per CDR3 protein. The data show about 1.6 million distinct CDR3 sequences, 30% to 40% seen once. This CDR3 spans 15 amino acids. Germline values: CDR1 SGHDN, CDR2 FVKESK. After removal of 2 bases from V and 0 bases from J, the junction contained 3 bases not matched to a gene. Whole-study findings and limits: Reliance upon unsorted PBMCs precluded definitive naive versus antigen-experienced comparison.

Sequenced input: blood. This TCR was recovered from a woman between 25 and 40 years old in good health. The chain uses TRBV14 and TRBJ1-2; 7 bases align to TRBD1. CDR3 loop: CASSQHRGANYGYTF. For the CDR3, the DNA is TGTGCCAGCAGCCAACACAGGGGAGCTAACTATGGCTACACCTTC.